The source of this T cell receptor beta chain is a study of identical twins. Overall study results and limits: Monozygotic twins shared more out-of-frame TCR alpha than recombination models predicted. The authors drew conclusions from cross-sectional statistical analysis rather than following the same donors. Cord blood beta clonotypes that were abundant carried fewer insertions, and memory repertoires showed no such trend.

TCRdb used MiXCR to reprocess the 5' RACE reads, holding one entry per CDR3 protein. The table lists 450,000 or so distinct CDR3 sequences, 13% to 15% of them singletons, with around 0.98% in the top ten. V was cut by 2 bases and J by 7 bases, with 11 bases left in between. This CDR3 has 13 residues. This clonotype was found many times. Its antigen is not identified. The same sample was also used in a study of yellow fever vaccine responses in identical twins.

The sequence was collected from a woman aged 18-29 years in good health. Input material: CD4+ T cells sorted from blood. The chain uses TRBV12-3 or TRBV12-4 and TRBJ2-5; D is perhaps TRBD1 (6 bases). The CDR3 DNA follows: TGTGCCAGCAGTTTAAGTGTAGGGGGGACCCAGTACTTC. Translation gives CASSLSVGGTQYF.